The present T cell receptor (beta chain) was sequenced within a study of molecular identifiers for immune sequencing clone quantification. Study information: With replicates, the RNA of roughly 20,000 or 100,000 naive CD8 cells was split five ways and four were sequenced. Overall study results and limits: A single cell's spiked Jurkat TCR RNA was reportedly detectable among about a million naive cells.

Concerning this clonotype: The target antigen is unknown.

Based on a CD8+CD4-CCR7+CD45RA+ profile, naive CD8 T cells were sorted. MiXCR was run by TCRdb on the PCR reads, yielding one entry per CDR3 protein. The sample yields hundreds of thousands of distinct CDR3 sequences, 20% seen once. Source material: naive CD8+ T cells from blood, with Jurkat cell RNA spiked in. Subset of the sample: FACS-sorted CD8+CD4-CCR7+CD45RA+ naive T cells. The clonotype comes from a human donor in good health. Some libraries in this study had Jurkat cell RNA spiked in.

The CDR3 DNA reads as TGTGCCAGCAGCGTAGCAACACTAGCGGGGGGTTTCAAGGTCGCCGATACGCAGTATTTT. It specifies CASSVATLAGGFKVADTQYF. This chain links TRBV9 with TRBJ2-3, with TRBD2 matching over 12 bases. From germline, CDR1 is SGDLS and CDR2 YYNGEE. V lost 0 bases and J lost 6; bases outside the gene matches: 17. The CDR3 runs to 20 residues.